This TCR beta chain was sequenced for a study of PD-1 blockade in classical Hodgkin lymphoma. Every patient was affected by relapse after autologous stem cell transplantation, while exposure to brentuximab vedotin was not uniform. Profiled with immunoSEQ multiplex PCR; TCRdb holds only in-frame clones, not every one. Among about 46,000 clones listed, 65% to 85% were seen once. The CDR3 is 13 residues long. Looked up from germline, CDR1 is SNHLY and CDR2 is FYNNEI. Trimming removed 8 bases from V and 7 bases from J; junction bases left unmatched: 8. The origin of this receptor is a human donor with classical Hodgkin lymphoma. The sample here was peripheral blood mononuclear cells (PBMCs), taken at baseline. The rearrangement links TRBV2 to TRBJ2-3; the match to TRBD2 covers 8 bases. This CDR3 reads CASGGLAQNTQYF. The CDR3 DNA follows: TGTGCCAGCGGAGGACTAGCTCAGAATACGCAGTATTTT.